Listed below are T cell receptor beta chains from one sample, sequenced in a study of T-cell memory formation after mild COVID-19. TCRdb processed the 5' RACE reads anew with MiXCR; each CDR3 protein has one entry. The sample lists around 250,000 distinct CDR3 sequences; 15% to 17% were seen once. The sample taken for sequencing was PBMCs or a T cell subset sorted from them (not recorded which). These receptors were collected from an adult woman who had mild COVID-19 (a few samples of this study predate the infection). Cell type and time point are not known. CDR3s include the opening cysteine and the closing phenylalanine or tryptophan. Fields, in order: D gene, V gene, J gene, clone size, CDR3 protein, CDR3 DNA. D genes are given only for firm matches. Expanded clones are given a class, and other clones once, few, many or no size at all.

TRBD2	TRBV7-6	TRBJ2-5	few	CASSPGLGRETQYF	TGTGCCAGCAGCCCGGGACTAGGCAGGGAGACCCAGTACTTC
TRBD1	TRBV18	TRBJ1-1	.	CASSRDRVNTEAFF	TGTGCCAGCTCACGGGACAGGGTGAACACTGAAGCTTTCTTT
TRBD1	TRBV11-2	TRBJ1-1	few	CASSLDGRQGAPAEAFF	TGTGCCAGCAGCTTAGATGGTAGGCAGGGGGCGCCCGCTGAAGCTTTCTTT
.	TRBV14	TRBJ2-7	.	CASSQGRGGASYEQYF	TGTGCCAGCAGCCAAGGACGAGGCGGGGCTTCCTACGAGCAGTACTTC
TRBD2	TRBV11-2	TRBJ2-7	few	CASSLTRASGTSEQYF	TGTGCCAGCAGCTTAACGCGGGCTAGCGGGACCTCCGAGCAGTACTTC
.	TRBV2	TRBJ2-7	few	CASSALGYEQYF	TGTGCCAGCAGTGCCCTGGGGTACGAGCAGTACTTC
.	TRBV7-9	TRBJ2-1	.	CASSPTYNEQFF	TGTGCCAGCAGCCCTACCTACAATGAGCAGTTCTTC
TRBD2	TRBV15	TRBJ2-1	.	CATSRALAGPYNEQFF	TGTGCCACCAGCAGGGCACTAGCGGGACCCTACAATGAGCAGTTCTTC
TRBD1	TRBV18	TRBJ2-5	few	CASSQPGQGQETQYF	TGTGCCAGCTCACAACCGGGACAGGGACAAGAGACCCAGTACTTC
.	TRBV5-1	TRBJ1-1	few	CASSFNRGTNTEAFF	TGCGCCAGCAGCTTCAACCGGGGAACGAACACTGAAGCTTTCTTT
.	TRBV20-1	TRBJ1-5	.	CSASRDFNQPQHF	TGCAGTGCTTCTCGGGACTTTAATCAGCCCCAGCATTTT
.	TRBV30	TRBJ2-3	few	CAWSVQGSTDTQYF	TGTGCCTGGAGTGTACAGGGTAGCACAGATACGCAGTATTTT
.	TRBV5-1	TRBJ2-1	.	CASSSGDRSVYNEQFF	TGCGCCAGCAGCTCCGGCGACCGATCCGTCTACAATGAGCAGTTCTTC
.	TRBV19	TRBJ1-5	.	CAREKNQPQHF	TGTGCCAGAGAAAAGAATCAGCCCCAGCATTTT
.	TRBV20-1	TRBJ1-1	.	CSASPGTEAFF	TGCAGTGCTAGTCCTGGCACTGAAGCTTTCTTT
.	TRBV10-3	TRBJ2-7	few	CAIRGRNSYEQYF	TGTGCCATCAGAGGCCGGAACTCCTACGAGCAGTACTTC
.	TRBV6-6	TRBJ1-1	.	CASTHGNRGNTEAFF	TGTGCCAGCACCCACGGGAACCGGGGGAACACTGAAGCTTTCTTT
.	TRBV12-3/TRBV12-4	TRBJ1-5	.	CASRALDQPQHF	TGTGCCAGCAGGGCTCTCGATCAGCCCCAGCATTTT
.	TRBV4-2	TRBJ2-3	.	CASSHGAGFSTDTQYF	TGTGCCAGCAGCCACGGTGCGGGGTTTAGCACAGATACGCAGTATTTT
.	TRBV24-1	TRBJ2-5	few	CATSDLGTGGKETQYF	TGTGCCACCAGTGATTTGGGCACGGGTGGGAAAGAGACCCAGTACTTC
TRBD2	TRBV6-5	TRBJ2-1	few	CASSPTSGRSYNEQFF	TGTGCCAGCAGCCCGACTAGCGGGAGATCCTACAATGAGCAGTTCTTC
.	TRBV7-3	TRBJ1-1	.	CASSSDGNTEAFF	TGTGCCAGCAGCTCCGACGGTAACACTGAAGCTTTCTTT
.	TRBV9	TRBJ2-2	many	CASTAGATDTGELFF	TGTGCCAGCACCGCCGGGGCTACGGACACCGGGGAGCTGTTTTTT
.	TRBV6-6	TRBJ1-4	.	CASSYSLSNEKLFF	TGTGCCAGCAGTTACAGCCTTTCTAATGAAAAACTGTTTTTT
.	TRBV6-5	TRBJ1-2	.	CASRTTMVGYTF	TGTGCCAGCAGAACCACAATGGTGGGCTACACCTTC
TRBD1	TRBV19	TRBJ1-5	.	CASSLRTGKSNQPQHF	TGTGCCAGTAGTCTTCGGACAGGGAAGAGCAATCAGCCCCAGCATTTT